This T cell receptor (beta chain) was recorded in a study of patients and donors after allogeneic stem cell transplantation. TCRdb independently ran MiXCR on the RT-PCR reads; one entry per CDR3 protein. The table records about 110,000 distinct CDR3 sequences, about a third of them present only once. The V end lost 0 bases, the J end lost 0 bases, and 6 bases lay between the germline ends. This CDR3 has 15 amino acids. CDR1 is LGHNA and CDR2 is YSLEER in the germline V gene. The rearrangement links TRBV4-3 to TRBJ1-3, with no clear D. The TCR sequence derives from a human donor who was either an allogeneic HSCT recipient or a stem cell or donor lymphocyte infusion donor (not recorded which). It is not recorded whose cells these are; they may come from a transplant donor. Material for sequencing was blood, either unsorted or a sorted T cell fraction (not recorded which). CDR3 region: CASSQDPRSGNTIYF. The DNA for the CDR3 is TGCGCCAGCAGCCAAGATCCCCGCTCTGGAAACACCATATATTTT.